These T cell receptor beta chains were read from a single sample in a study of response to subunit inactivated influenza vaccine. Each CDR3 protein is one row after TCRdb ran MiXCR on the RT-PCR reads. The sample consists of 450,000 to 600,000 distinct CDR3 sequences, 16% of them appearing once. The sample consisted of CD4+ T cells sorted from PBMCs, taken less than 30 months after vaccination. The receptors derive from a man aged 50 to 69 who received an inactivated influenza vaccine. The CDR3 runs from the conserved cysteine through the conserved F or W.

cdr3_length	v_call	j_call	cdr3_aa
16	TRBV6-1	TRBJ2-7	CASRWAGTGLAGAVYF
12	TRBV10-3	TRBJ2-6	CAINSGTNVLTF
18	TRBV12-2	TRBJ2-6	CASRLVGDTTSGANVLTF
14	TRBV3-1	TRBJ2-3	CASSLGTHTDTQYF
14	TRBV14	TRBJ2-1	CASSLAGVPTEQFF
15	TRBV12-3/TRBV12-4	TRBJ1-6	CASRGLAENNSPLHF
12	TRBV28	TRBJ2-7	CASSPSPAEQYF
18	TRBV11-2	TRBJ2-2	CASSRYFLQGGDTGELFF
15	TRBV5-1	TRBJ2-1	CASSLTWGFGNEQFF
13	TRBV18	TRBJ2-7	CASSPGREGAVGF
14	TRBV10-3	TRBJ2-3	CATGVEAPTDTQYF
17	TRBV5-1	TRBJ2-1	CASRIRTSGPPHNEQFF
15	TRBV27	TRBJ2-3	CASSFVPSNTDTQYF
16	TRBV6-1	TRBJ2-1	CASTSGGSGSYNEQFF
15	TRBV11-1	TRBJ2-5	CASSLGAGRRETQYF
16	TRBV9	TRBJ2-1	CASSVGGTSGRGEQFF
14	TRBV12-3/TRBV12-4	TRBJ2-3	CASSLAGRADTQYF
15	TRBV20-1	TRBJ2-3	CSATDASGGTDTQYF
13	TRBV20-1	TRBJ2-1	CSAPSGGLNEQFF
10	TRBV29-1	TRBJ1-1	CSGGVNEAFF
18	TRBV27	TRBJ2-3	CASSLFSRRLVPTDTQYF
13	TRBV30	TRBJ1-2	CAWRGGGAVGYTF
16	TRBV28	TRBJ2-6	CASSSPYRAGANVLTF
16	TRBV12-3/TRBV12-4	TRBJ2-3	CASSTGGGLHTDTQYF
14	TRBV10-3	TRBJ1-1	CAITNRSGNTEAFF
13	TRBV20-1	TRBJ2-7	CSANPGGLYEQYF
13	TRBV21-1	TRBJ2-5	CASSSADGETQYF
15	TRBV6-5	TRBJ2-2	CASSYSTQNTGELFF
13	TRBV20-1	TRBJ2-1	CSARVLGRNEQFF
13	TRBV6-2/TRBV6-3	TRBJ1-2	CASSYPANYGYTF
15	TRBV6-2/TRBV6-3	TRBJ1-1	CASSYSHTWNTEAFF
16	TRBV4-3	TRBJ1-2	CASSQELGARGYGYTF
16	TRBV9	TRBJ2-3	CASSVAAGGPSDTQYF
15	TRBV2	TRBJ2-2	CASSESAGDSGELFF
16	TRBV9	TRBJ1-6	CASSFTFDSGNSPLHF
15	TRBV2	TRBJ2-1	CASGTSGRAMTEQFF
16	TRBV3-1	TRBJ2-2	CASSLRGTSNTGELFF
16	TRBV27	TRBJ2-1	CASSPLAGGRVYEQFF
16	TRBV18	TRBJ2-2	CASSKTGGASTGELFF
13	TRBV7-8	TRBJ1-5	CASRSDRGQPQHF
14	TRBV6-1	TRBJ2-3	CASMDRGLTDTQYF
16	TRBV4-3	TRBJ1-3	CASSQDLGTIGNTIYF
16	TRBV2	TRBJ2-7	CASRVSGRTLSYEQYF
13	TRBV7-7	TRBJ2-5	CASSLNRAETQYF
16	TRBV20-1	TRBJ2-1	CSAIVGGRGSYNEQFF
15	TRBV3-1	TRBJ2-7	CASSEVAGAQYEQYF
15	TRBV7-2	TRBJ2-1	CASSPVAGIHNEQFF
16	TRBV20-1	TRBJ2-1	CSARGGAQQNYNEQFF